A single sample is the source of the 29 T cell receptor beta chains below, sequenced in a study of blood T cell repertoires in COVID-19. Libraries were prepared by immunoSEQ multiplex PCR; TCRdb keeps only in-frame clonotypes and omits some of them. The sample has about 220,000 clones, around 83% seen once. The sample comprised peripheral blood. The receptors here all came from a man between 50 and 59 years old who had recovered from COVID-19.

Written as DNA, the CDR3 is TGTGCCAGCAGGCACAGTCTCATTTCCGAGCAGTACTTC. Its protein product is CASRHSLISEQYF. The V call is TRBV3-1 (or the pseudogene TRBV3-2), the J call TRBJ2-7; D ambiguous. The CDR3 totals 13 residues. Germline-derived CDR1 and CDR2 are LGHDT and YNNKEL (reference sequence). With 6 bases removed from V and 6 bases from J, the gap between germline ends came to 15 bases.

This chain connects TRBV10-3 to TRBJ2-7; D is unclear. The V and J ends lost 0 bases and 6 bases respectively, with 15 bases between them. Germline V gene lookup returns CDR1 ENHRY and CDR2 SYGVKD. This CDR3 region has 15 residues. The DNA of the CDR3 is TGTGCCATCAGTGAGTCAGAGGTACGTTTACGCGAGCAGTACTTC. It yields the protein CAISESEVRLREQYF.

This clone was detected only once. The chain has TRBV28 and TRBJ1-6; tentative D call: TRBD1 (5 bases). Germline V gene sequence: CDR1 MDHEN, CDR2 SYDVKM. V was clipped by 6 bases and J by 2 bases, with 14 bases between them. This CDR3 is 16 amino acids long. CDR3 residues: CASSQGKWTYNSPLHF. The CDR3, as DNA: TGTGCCAGCAGCCAGGGTAAATGGACCTATAATTCACCCCTCCACTTT.

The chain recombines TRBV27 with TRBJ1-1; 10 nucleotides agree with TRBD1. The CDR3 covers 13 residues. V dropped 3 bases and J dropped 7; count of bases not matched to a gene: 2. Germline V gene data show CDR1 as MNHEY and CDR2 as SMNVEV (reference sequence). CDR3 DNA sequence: TGTGCCAGCAGTTTGACAGGGGGCGGTGAAGCTTTCTTT. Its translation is CASSLTGGGEAFF.

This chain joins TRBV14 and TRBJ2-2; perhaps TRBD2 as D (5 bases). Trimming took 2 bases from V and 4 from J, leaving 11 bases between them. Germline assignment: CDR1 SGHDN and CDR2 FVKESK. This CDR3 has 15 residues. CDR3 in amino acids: CASSQTSLSTGELFF. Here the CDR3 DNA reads TGTGCCAGCAGCCAAACTAGTTTAAGCACCGGGGAGCTGTTTTTT.

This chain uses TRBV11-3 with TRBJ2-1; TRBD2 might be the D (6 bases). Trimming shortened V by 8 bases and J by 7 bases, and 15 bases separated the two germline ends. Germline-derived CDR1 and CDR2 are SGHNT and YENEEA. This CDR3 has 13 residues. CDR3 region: CASAGGSGNEQFF. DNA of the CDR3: TGTGCCAGCGCTGGAGGGTCTGGGAATGAGCAGTTCTTC.

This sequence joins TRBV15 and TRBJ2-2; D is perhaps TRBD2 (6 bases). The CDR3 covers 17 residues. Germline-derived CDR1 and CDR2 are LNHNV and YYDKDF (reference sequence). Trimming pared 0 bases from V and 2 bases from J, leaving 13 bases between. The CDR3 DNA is TGTGCCACCAGCAGAGATTCATGGCGGGGCAACACCGGGGAGCTGTTTTTT. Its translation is CATSRDSWRGNTGELFF. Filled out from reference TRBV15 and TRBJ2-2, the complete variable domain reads DAMVIQNPRYQVTQFGKPVTLSCSQTLNHNVMYWYQQKSSQAPKLLFHYYDKDFNNEADTPDNFQSRRPNTSFCFLDIRSPGLGDTAMYLCATSRDSWRGNTGELFFGEGSRLTVL.

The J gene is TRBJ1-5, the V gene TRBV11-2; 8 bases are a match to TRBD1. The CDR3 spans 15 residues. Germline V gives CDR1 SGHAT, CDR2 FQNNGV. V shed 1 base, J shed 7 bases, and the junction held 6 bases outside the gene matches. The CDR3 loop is CASSLGTGWEQPQHF. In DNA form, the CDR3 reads TGTGCCAGCAGCTTAGGGACAGGGTGGGAACAGCCCCAGCATTTT.

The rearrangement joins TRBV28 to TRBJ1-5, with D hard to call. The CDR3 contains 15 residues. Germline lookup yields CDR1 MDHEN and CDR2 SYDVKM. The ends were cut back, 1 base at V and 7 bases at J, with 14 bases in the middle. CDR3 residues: CASSLFRRTGQPQHF. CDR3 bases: TGTGCCAGCAGTTTATTCCGGAGGACCGGGCAGCCCCAGCATTTT. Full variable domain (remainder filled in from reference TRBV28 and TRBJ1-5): DVKVTQSSRYLVKRTGEKVFLECVQDMDHENMFWYRQDPGLGLRLIYFSYDVKMKEKGDIPEGYSVSREKKERFSLILESASTNQTSMYLCASSLFRRTGQPQHFGDGTRLSIL.

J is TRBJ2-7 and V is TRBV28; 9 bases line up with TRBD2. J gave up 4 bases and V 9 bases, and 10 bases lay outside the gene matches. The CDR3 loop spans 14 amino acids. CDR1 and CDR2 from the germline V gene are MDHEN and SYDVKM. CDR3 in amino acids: CASSGSGRGYEQYF. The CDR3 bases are TGTGCCAGTAGCGGGAGCGGGAGAGGTTACGAGCAGTACTTC.

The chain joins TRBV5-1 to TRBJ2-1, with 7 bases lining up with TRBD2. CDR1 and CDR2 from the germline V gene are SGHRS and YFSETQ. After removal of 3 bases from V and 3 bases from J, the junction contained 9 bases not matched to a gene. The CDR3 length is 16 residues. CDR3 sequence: CASSWGVAGDYNEQFF. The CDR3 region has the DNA TGCGCCAGCAGCTGGGGAGTTGCGGGAGACTACAATGAGCAGTTCTTC.

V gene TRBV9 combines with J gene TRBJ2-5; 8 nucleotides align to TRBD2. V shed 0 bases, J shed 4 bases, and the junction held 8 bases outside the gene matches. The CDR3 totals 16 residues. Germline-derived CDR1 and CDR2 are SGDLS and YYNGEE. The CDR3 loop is CASSVVPGGPVETQYF. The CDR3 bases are TGTGCCAGCAGCGTAGTCCCGGGAGGGCCGGTAGAGACCCAGTACTTC.

The CDR3 region has the DNA TGTGCCAGTAGTAATGGGGGCTCTAGCTCGAACACCGGGGAGCTGTTTTTT. The encoded protein is CASSNGGSSSNTGELFF. The chain links TRBV19 to TRBJ2-2, with D perhaps TRBD1 (6 bases). V was cut by 4 bases and J by 0 bases, with 15 bases left in between. Germline CDR1 reads LNHDA; CDR2 reads SQIVND (reference sequence). The CDR3 has 17 amino acids.

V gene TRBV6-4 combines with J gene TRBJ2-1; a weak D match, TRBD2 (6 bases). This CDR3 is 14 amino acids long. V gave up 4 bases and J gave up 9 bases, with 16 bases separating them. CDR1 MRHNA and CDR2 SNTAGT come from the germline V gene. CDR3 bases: TGTGCCAGCAGTGCTGGACTAAACGTGGGTGAGCAGTTCTTC. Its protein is CASSAGLNVGEQFF.

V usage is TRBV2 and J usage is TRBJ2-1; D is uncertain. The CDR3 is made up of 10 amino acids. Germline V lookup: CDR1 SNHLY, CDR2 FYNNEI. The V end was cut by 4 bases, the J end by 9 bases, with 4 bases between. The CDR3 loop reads CASSVGEQFF. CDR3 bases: TGTGCCAGCAGTGTCGGTGAGCAGTTCTTC.

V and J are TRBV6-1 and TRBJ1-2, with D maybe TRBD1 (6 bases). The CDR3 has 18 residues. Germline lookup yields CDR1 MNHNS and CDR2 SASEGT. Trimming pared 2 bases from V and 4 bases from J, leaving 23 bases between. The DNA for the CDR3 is TGTGCCAGCAGTGAATATTTTATAATCGGGGGGCTGGCCTATGGCTACACCTTC. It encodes CASSEYFIIGGLAYGYTF.

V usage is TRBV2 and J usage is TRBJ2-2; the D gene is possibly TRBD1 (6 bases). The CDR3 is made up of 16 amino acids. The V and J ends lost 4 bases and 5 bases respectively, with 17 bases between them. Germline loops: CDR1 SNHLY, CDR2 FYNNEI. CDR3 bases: TGTGCCAGCAGTGGATTTCGGGACACCCTAACCGGGGAGCTGTTTTTT. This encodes CASSGFRDTLTGELFF. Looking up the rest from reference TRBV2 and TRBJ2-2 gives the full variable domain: EPEVTQTPSHQVTQMGQEVILRCVPISNHLYFYWYRQILGQKVEFLVSFYNNEISEKSEIFDDQFSVERPDGSNFTLKIRSTKLEDSAMYFCASSGFRDTLTGELFFGEGSRLTVL.

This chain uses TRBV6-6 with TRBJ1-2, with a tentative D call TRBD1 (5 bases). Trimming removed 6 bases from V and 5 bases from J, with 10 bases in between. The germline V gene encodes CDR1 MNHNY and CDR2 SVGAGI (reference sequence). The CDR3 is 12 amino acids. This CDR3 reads CASRAGGYGYTF. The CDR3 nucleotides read TGTGCCAGCAGGGCCGGGGGGTATGGCTACACCTTC.

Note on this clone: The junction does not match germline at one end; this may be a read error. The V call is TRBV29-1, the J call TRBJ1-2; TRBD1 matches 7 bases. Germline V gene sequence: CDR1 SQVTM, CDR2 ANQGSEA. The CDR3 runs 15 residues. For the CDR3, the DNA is TGCAGCGTTGACGCGGGGCCCGGGACAGTTCCGACGTGGGGCTTC. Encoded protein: CSVDAGPGTVPTWGF.

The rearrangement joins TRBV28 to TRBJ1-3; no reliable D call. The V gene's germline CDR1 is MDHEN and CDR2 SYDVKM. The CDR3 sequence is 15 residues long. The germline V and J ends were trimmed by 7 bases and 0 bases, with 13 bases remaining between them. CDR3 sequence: CASKGAPASGNTIYF. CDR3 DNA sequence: TGTGCCAGCAAGGGAGCACCCGCCTCTGGAAACACCATATATTTT.

Written as DNA, the CDR3 is TGTGCCAGCAGCATAACCAGCGGGAGACGTACCGGGGAGCTGTTTTTT. Protein sequence: CASSITSGRRTGELFF. The rearrangement joins TRBV28 to TRBJ2-2; 8 positions agree with TRBD2. This CDR3 region has 16 residues. Germline loops: CDR1 MDHEN, CDR2 SYDVKM. Germline trimming cut 6 bases from V and 5 bases from J; bases unmatched to any gene: 11. The full variable domain, completed using reference TRBV28 and TRBJ2-2, is DVKVTQSSRYLVKRTGEKVFLECVQDMDHENMFWYRQDPGLGLRLIYFSYDVKMKEKGDIPEGYSVSREKKERFSLILESASTNQTSMYLCASSITSGRRTGELFFGEGSRLTVL.

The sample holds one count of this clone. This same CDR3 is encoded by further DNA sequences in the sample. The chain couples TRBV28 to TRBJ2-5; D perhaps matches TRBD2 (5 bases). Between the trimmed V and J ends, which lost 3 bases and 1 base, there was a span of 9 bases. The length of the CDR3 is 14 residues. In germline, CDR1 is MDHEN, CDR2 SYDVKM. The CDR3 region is CASSFGGGQETQYF. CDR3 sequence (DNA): TGTGCCAGCAGTTTCGGCGGAGGCCAAGAGACCCAGTACTTC.

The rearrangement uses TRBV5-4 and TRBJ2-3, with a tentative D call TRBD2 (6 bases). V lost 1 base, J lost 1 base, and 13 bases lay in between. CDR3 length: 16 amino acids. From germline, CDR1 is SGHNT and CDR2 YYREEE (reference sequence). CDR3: CASSLSFASGTDTQYF. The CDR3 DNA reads TGTGCCAGCAGCTTGTCTTTCGCTAGCGGCACAGATACGCAGTATTTT.

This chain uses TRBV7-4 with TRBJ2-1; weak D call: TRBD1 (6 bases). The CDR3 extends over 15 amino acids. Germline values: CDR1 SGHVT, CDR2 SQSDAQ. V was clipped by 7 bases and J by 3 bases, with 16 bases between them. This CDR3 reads CASTFWGPIYNEQFF. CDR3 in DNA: TGTGCCAGCACCTTCTGGGGGCCGATCTACAATGAGCAGTTCTTC.

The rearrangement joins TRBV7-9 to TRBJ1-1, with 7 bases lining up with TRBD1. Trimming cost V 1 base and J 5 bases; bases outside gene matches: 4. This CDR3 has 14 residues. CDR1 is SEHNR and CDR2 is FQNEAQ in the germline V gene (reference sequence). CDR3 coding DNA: TGTGCCAGCAGCTTAGGACAGGGATCGACTGAAGCTTTCTTT. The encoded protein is CASSLGQGSTEAFF.

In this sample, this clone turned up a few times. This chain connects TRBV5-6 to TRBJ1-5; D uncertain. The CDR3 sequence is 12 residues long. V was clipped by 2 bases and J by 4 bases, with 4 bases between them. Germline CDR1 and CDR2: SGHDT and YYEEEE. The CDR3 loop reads CASSFHNQPQHF. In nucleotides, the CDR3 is TGTGCCAGCAGCTTTCATAATCAGCCCCAGCATTTT.

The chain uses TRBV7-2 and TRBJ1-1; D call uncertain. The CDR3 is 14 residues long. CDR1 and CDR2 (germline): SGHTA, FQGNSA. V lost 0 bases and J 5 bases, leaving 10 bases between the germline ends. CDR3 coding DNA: TGTGCCAGCAGCTTAGCTGGGCTGCAAACTGAAGCTTTCTTT. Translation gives CASSLAGLQTEAFF.

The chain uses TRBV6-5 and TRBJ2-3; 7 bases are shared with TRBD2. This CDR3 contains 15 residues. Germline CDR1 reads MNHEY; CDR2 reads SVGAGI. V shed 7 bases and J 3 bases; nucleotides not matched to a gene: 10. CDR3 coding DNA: TGTGCCAGCAAACTAGCGTTCGGGGGAACAGATACGCAGTATTTT. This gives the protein CASKLAFGGTDTQYF.

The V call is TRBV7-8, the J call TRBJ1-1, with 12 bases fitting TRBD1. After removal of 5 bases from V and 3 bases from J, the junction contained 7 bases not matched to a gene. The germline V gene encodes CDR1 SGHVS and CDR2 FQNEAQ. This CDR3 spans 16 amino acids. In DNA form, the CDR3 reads TGTGCCAGCAGCGAAGGGACAGGGGGCGCGCACACTGAAGCTTTCTTT. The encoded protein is CASSEGTGGAHTEAFF.